These 7 T cell receptor beta chains originate from one sample sequenced in a study of cytomegalovirus exposure and HLA in healthy donors. This PCR relied on a set of 60 Vbeta primers and 13 Jbeta primers. TCRdb's copy holds only in-frame clones and misses some; the assay was immunoSEQ multiplex PCR. The sample consists of roughly 110,000 clones, roughly 68% of them appearing once. Sample: PBMCs. All receptors come from a woman aged 30 to 39 in good health and CMV-seronegative.

This chain links TRBV4-3 with TRBJ1-3; 9 bases line up with TRBD1. V lost 0 bases to trimming and J lost 4 bases; unmatched junction nucleotides: 7. The CDR3 contains 17 residues. CDR1 LGHNA and CDR2 YSLEER come from the germline V gene. In nucleotides, the CDR3 is TGCGCCAGCAGCCAAGAGAGTGGACAGGGGTTCGGAAACACCATATATTTT. Its protein product is CASSQESGQGFGNTIYF.

The chain uses TRBV7-8 and TRBJ1-4; D might be TRBD1 (6 bases). Per the germline V gene, CDR1 is SGHVS and CDR2 is FQNEAQ. The CDR3 has 15 residues. Trimming took off 3 bases at V and 6 bases at J, with 14 bases between the two ends. The CDR3 bases are TGTGCCAGCAGCTTTTATCAGGGGATAGATGAAAAACTGTTTTTT. Residues: CASSFYQGIDEKLFF.

CDR3 loop: CASSSQGTLSNQPQHF. The CDR3 DNA sequence: TGTGCCAGTAGCTCTCAGGGGACACTTAGCAATCAGCCCCAGCATTTT. The rearrangement joins TRBV19 to TRBJ1-5; possible D gene TRBD1, 6 bases. Germline V gene data show CDR1 as LNHDA and CDR2 as SQIVND (reference sequence). This CDR3 is 16 amino acids long. The germline V and J ends were trimmed by 6 bases and 0 bases, with 15 bases remaining between them.

The chain links TRBV7-9 to TRBJ2-1; TRBD2 might be the D (6 bases). CDR1 SEHNR and CDR2 FQNEAQ come from the germline V gene (reference sequence). The CDR3 runs 14 residues. V lost 4 bases to trimming and J lost 5 bases, with 12 bases between them. As DNA, the CDR3 is TGTGCCAGCAGCTCACCGGCGGGGCACAATGAGCAGTTCTTC. This codes for CASSSPAGHNEQFF.

V gene TRBV28 combines with J gene TRBJ2-1; the match to TRBD2 covers 9 bases. The germline V gene encodes CDR1 MDHEN and CDR2 SYDVKM. The CDR3 is 17 amino acids. V was pared by 1 base and J by 6 bases, with 10 bases of the junction left unmatched. The CDR3 bases are TGTGCCAGCAGTTTATTTCCTCTAGCGGGACGCTCCAATGAGCAGTTCTTC. Translated, it gives CASSLFPLAGRSNEQFF. Complete variable domain (other parts from reference TRBV28 and TRBJ2-1): DVKVTQSSRYLVKRTGEKVFLECVQDMDHENMFWYRQDPGLGLRLIYFSYDVKMKEKGDIPEGYSVSREKKERFSLILESASTNQTSMYLCASSLFPLAGRSNEQFFGPGTRLTVL.

Only a few counts were recorded for this clone. The chain combines TRBV18 with TRBJ2-1, with 8 nucleotides matching TRBD2. V trimming: 0 bases; J trimming: 1 base; junction bases outside the gene matches: 5. CDR3 size: 17 residues. The V gene's germline CDR1 is KGHSH and CDR2 LQKENI. The CDR3 protein is CASSPPPGLESYNEQFF. Here the CDR3 DNA reads TGTGCCAGCTCACCACCACCGGGACTAGAGTCCTACAATGAGCAGTTCTTC. Variable domain in full (rest from reference TRBV18 and TRBJ2-1): NAGVMQNPRHLVRRRGQEARLRCSPMKGHSHVYWYRQLPEEGLKFMVYLQKENIIDESGMPKERFSAEFPKEGPSILRIQQVVRGDSAAYFCASSPPPGLESYNEQFFGPGTRLTVL.

The chain is built from TRBV2 and TRBJ2-3, with a weak D call TRBD2 (6 bases). Germline lookup yields CDR1 SNHLY and CDR2 FYNNEI. This CDR3 has 15 residues. V lost 4 bases and J lost 1, with 12 bases in between. In DNA form, the CDR3 reads TGTGCCAGCAGTGCCAGTGGAGGGGGCACAGATACGCAGTATTTT. It is translated as CASSASGGGTDTQYF.